This T cell receptor (beta chain) was sequenced in a study of CD8 T cells in Susac syndrome (dated by TCRdb to the late 2010s). A note on the overall study: Repertoire sequencing was used to test whether CD8+ T cell activation and differentiation in Susac syndrome was antigen driven.

High-throughput TCR beta sequencing profiled peripheral blood CD8+ and CD4+ T cells from healthy donors, Susac syndrome patients and multiple sclerosis patients. Healthy donors were included as age- and sex-matched controls. Bulk CD8+ and CD4+ T cells were purified by magnetic negative isolation, whereas CD8+ TEMRA cells were enriched by FACS. Blood was drawn into EDTA tubes, processed within 24 hours, and PBMCs were isolated by density gradient centrifugation. PBMCs intended for TCR sequencing were cryopreserved in liquid nitrogen and thawed later in a water bath at 37 degrees C. Purity of sorted or isolated CD4+, CD8+ and CD8+ TEMRA cells was at least 90%. With respect to this clonotype: No cognate antigen has been identified for it. Per-nucleotide qualities are absent, and no much larger clonotype sits a single base away.

Paper-wide results and their limitations: The TCR sequencing and HLA analysis was acknowledged to have included a relatively small number of individuals.

CDR1 is given as SGHNT and CDR2 as YYREEE, both from the germline V gene (reference sequence). V loses 0 bases of germline sequence and J loses 6 bases, and the interval between the two ends is 9 bases. Spanning cysteine to phenylalanine, the CDR3 consists of 13 amino acids. The only DNA kept is the CDR3, 39 bases in frame from the first base. RNA was extracted using the RNeasy kit, and about 0.45 to 1 ug of the RNA was reverse transcribed with random hexamers. TCR beta CDR3 regions were amplified with the immunoSEQ multiplex PCR assay covering 54 Vbeta and 13 Jbeta segments. To correct PCR amplification bias, a synthetic template baseline was used for both primer optimization and computational correction. Under the source paper's analysis protocol: Reads were annotated to V, D and J genes per IMGT and analyzed with immunoSEQ Analyzer, keeping only productive sequences. Clonality was calculated as one minus the Shannon entropy normalized by log2 of the number of productive unique sequences. For each patient and control, public and private clones were evaluated within the 100 most prevalent clones. A clone was defined as Susac-specific if it was absent from the healthy and MS cohorts, from 1052 published viral clones and from other ImmuneACCESS disease sequences. TCRdb redid the processing of the public reads, applying fastp at Q25 and MiXCR, and retained in-frame beta chains. Entries that share a CDR3 protein sequence are merged under the most common genes and DNA. The V and J calls shown here were made by TCRdb, not taken from the authors' results. This sample holds 150,000 to 200,000 distinct CDR3 sequences; 90% to 95% were observed only once. 0.12% to 0.15% of the sample lies in the top ten.

The sequencing sample was made of CD4+ T cells from PBMCs. This chain is built from TRBV5-4 and TRBJ1-1; 5 matching bases give a weak D call of TRBD1. The sequence derives from a human donor in good health. The CDR3 has the sequence CASSLARDAEAFF. The DNA is as follows: TGTGCCAGCAGCTTGGCGAGGGACGCTGAAGCTTTCTTT.